These 4 T cell receptor beta chains were all obtained from the same sample, sequenced in a study of T cell changes during pregnancy in multiple sclerosis. The protocol was immunoSEQ multiplex PCR, while the TCRdb copy is restricted to in-frame clones and leaves out a portion. The table has about 50,000 clones, 85% to 95% seen once. Here the sequenced sample was CD4+ T cells from peripheral blood mononuclear cells, taken in the third trimester of pregnancy. The receptors come from a female donor with multiple sclerosis, enrolled in a pregnancy study.

This chain joins TRBV6-6 and TRBJ1-2, with 9 bases matching TRBD1. CDR1 is MNHNY and CDR2 is SVGAGI in the germline V gene (reference sequence). Germline trimming cut 4 bases from V and 3 bases from J; bases unmatched to any gene: 6. This CDR3 is 15 amino acids long. CDR3 protein: CASSFRDRADYGYTF. In DNA form, the CDR3 reads TGTGCCAGCAGTTTCCGGGACAGGGCGGACTATGGCTACACCTTC.

The chain uses TRBV7-2 and TRBJ1-2, with unresolved D. The ends were cut back, 1 base at V and 5 bases at J, with 11 bases in the middle. Germline values: CDR1 SGHTA, CDR2 FQGNSA. This CDR3 spans 14 amino acids. CDR3 coding DNA: TGTGCCAGCAGCTTAGATCAGTCACGTTATGGCTACACCTTC. It codes for CASSLDQSRYGYTF.

The rearrangement uses TRBV19 and TRBJ2-7; tentatively, D is TRBD1 (5 bases). Trimming shortened V by 7 bases and J by 2 bases, and 18 bases separated the two germline ends. The CDR3 runs to 15 residues. The germline CDR1 and CDR2 sequences are LNHDA and SQIVND (reference sequence). This CDR3 is CASTLSPGRAYEQYF. For the CDR3, the DNA is TGTGCCAGTACCCTATCTCCCGGCAGGGCCTACGAGCAGTACTTC.

The V and J genes are TRBV7-9 and TRBJ2-3; 7 bases are a match to TRBD1. Germline-derived CDR1 and CDR2 are SEHNR and FQNEAQ (reference sequence). The CDR3 spans 16 residues. The junction had 9 bases not matched to a gene; V was cut back by 5 bases and J by 1 base. CDR3 DNA sequence: TGTGCCAGCAGCCCCGGACAGGACGGTCGCACAGATACGCAGTATTTT. This sequence encodes CASSPGQDGRTDTQYF.